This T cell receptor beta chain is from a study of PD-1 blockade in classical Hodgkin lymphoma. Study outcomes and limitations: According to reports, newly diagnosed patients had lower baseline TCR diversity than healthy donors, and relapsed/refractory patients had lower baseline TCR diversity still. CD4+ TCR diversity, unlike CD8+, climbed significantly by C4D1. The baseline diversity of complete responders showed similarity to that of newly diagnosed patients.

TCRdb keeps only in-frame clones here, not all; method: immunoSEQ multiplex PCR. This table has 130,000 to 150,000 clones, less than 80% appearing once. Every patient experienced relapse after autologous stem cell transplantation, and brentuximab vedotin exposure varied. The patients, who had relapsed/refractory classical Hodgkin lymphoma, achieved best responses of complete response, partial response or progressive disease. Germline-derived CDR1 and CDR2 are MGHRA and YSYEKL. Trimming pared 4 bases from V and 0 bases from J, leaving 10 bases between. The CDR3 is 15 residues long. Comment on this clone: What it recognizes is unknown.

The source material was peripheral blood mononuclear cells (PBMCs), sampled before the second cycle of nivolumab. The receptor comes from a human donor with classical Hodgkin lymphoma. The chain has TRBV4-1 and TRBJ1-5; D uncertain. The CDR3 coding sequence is TGCGCCAGCAGCCGCTATATGGATAGCAATCAGCCCCAGCATTTT. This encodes CASSRYMDSNQPQHF.